Listed below are T cell receptor beta chains from one sample, sequenced in a study of blood T cell repertoires in COVID-19. Method: immunoSEQ multiplex PCR; TCRdb's copy keeps in-frame clones and lacks some. The sample gives approximately 180,000 clones, 82% of which show up once; around 8% is in the top ten. The material sequenced was peripheral blood. The receptor source for this set is a woman in her seventies with acute or convalescent COVID-19. The CDR3 runs from the conserved cysteine through the conserved F or W. The D gene is left open where the match is weak. The size field is filled for only some rows; it gives once, few, many or a size class.

clone size: NA; V gene: TRBV4-1; J gene: TRBJ1-4; D gene: TRBD1; CDR3 protein: CASSLGQGLGEKLFF; CDR3 DNA: TGCGCCAGCAGCCTCGGACAGGGGTTGGGTGAAAAACTGTTTTTT
clone size: NA; V gene: TRBV27; J gene: TRBJ2-1; D gene: NA; CDR3 protein: CASTRNGEDEQFF; CDR3 DNA: TGTGCCAGCACTAGGAACGGTGAGGATGAGCAGTTCTTC
clone size: NA; V gene: TRBV24-1; J gene: TRBJ1-2; D gene: NA; CDR3 protein: CATRGDTRAGGYTF; CDR3 DNA: TGTGCCACGCGGGGGGACACACGAGCAGGGGGCTACACCTTC
clone size: NA; V gene: TRBV30; J gene: TRBJ2-1; D gene: NA; CDR3 protein: CAWSAGSGAYNEQFF; CDR3 DNA: TGTGCCTGGAGTGCGGGGTCTGGGGCCTACAATGAGCAGTTCTTC
clone size: NA; V gene: TRBV12-3/TRBV12-4; J gene: TRBJ1-2; D gene: NA; CDR3 protein: CASSYNRDGYTF; CDR3 DNA: TGTGCCAGCAGTTACAACAGGGATGGCTACACCTTC
clone size: NA; V gene: TRBV5-8; J gene: TRBJ1-5; D gene: NA; CDR3 protein: CASSLGAYSNQPQHF; CDR3 DNA: TGTGCCAGCAGCTTGGGCGCTTATAGCAATCAGCCCCAGCATTTT
clone size: NA; V gene: TRBV5-1; J gene: TRBJ2-5; D gene: TRBD1; CDR3 protein: CASGTGGTQETQYF; CDR3 DNA: TGCGCCAGCGGGACAGGGGGGACCCAAGAGACCCAGTACTTC
clone size: NA; V gene: TRBV3-1/TRBV3-2; J gene: TRBJ1-1; D gene: TRBD1; CDR3 protein: CASSPMGQSSMNTEAFF; CDR3 DNA: TGTGCCAGCAGCCCGATGGGACAGAGCTCCATGAACACTGAAGCTTTCTTT
clone size: once; V gene: TRBV7-2; J gene: TRBJ1-1; D gene: NA; CDR3 protein: CASSLAAGRNTEAFF; CDR3 DNA: TGTGCCAGCAGCTTAGCGGCAGGGCGCAACACTGAAGCTTTCTTT
clone size: NA; V gene: TRBV15; J gene: TRBJ1-5; D gene: NA; CDR3 protein: CATSRDGGARSNQPQHF; CDR3 DNA: TGTGCCACCAGCAGAGATGGGGGGGCCAGAAGCAATCAGCCCCAGCATTTT
clone size: few; V gene: TRBV7-9; J gene: TRBJ1-1; D gene: NA; CDR3 protein: CASSLTLGDTEAFF; CDR3 DNA: TGTGCCAGCAGCTTAACTCTAGGAGACACTGAAGCTTTCTTT
clone size: NA; V gene: TRBV24-1; J gene: TRBJ2-7; D gene: TRBD1; CDR3 protein: CATSESGTGEFYEQYF; CDR3 DNA: TGTGCCACCAGTGAGTCCGGGACAGGGGAGTTCTACGAGCAGTACTTC
clone size: once; V gene: TRBV7-9; J gene: TRBJ2-1; D gene: TRBD1; CDR3 protein: CASSLATGGGSYNEQFF; CDR3 DNA: TGTGCCAGCAGCTTAGCGACAGGGGGTGGCTCCTACAATGAGCAGTTCTTC
clone size: few; V gene: TRBV9; J gene: TRBJ1-1; D gene: TRBD1; CDR3 protein: CASSDGQGLAEAFF; CDR3 DNA: TGTGCCAGCAGCGACGGACAGGGCCTCGCTGAAGCTTTCTTT
clone size: NA; V gene: TRBV15; J gene: TRBJ2-3; D gene: NA; CDR3 protein: CATSTDTSGTDTQYF; CDR3 DNA: TGTGCCACCAGCACCGACACCTCTGGCACAGATACGCAGTATTTT
clone size: NA; V gene: TRBV28; J gene: TRBJ1-2; D gene: TRBD1; CDR3 protein: CASSAGTAYGYTF; CDR3 DNA: TGTGCCAGCAGTGCGGGGACAGCCTATGGCTACACCTTC
clone size: NA; V gene: TRBV5-4; J gene: TRBJ1-2; D gene: NA; CDR3 protein: CASSSGAVEYGYTF; CDR3 DNA: TGTGCCAGCAGCTCTGGAGCGGTGGAGTATGGCTACACCTTC
clone size: NA; V gene: TRBV5-6; J gene: TRBJ1-2; D gene: TRBD1; CDR3 protein: CASSLGFSGGIVDTF; CDR3 DNA: TGTGCCAGCAGCTTGGGGTTTTCAGGGGGAATAGTTGACACCTTC
clone size: NA; V gene: TRBV5-1; J gene: TRBJ2-1; D gene: TRBD1; CDR3 protein: CASSAPGTVYNEQFF; CDR3 DNA: TGCGCCAGCAGCGCCCCCGGGACAGTCTACAATGAGCAGTTCTTC
clone size: NA; V gene: TRBV6-5; J gene: TRBJ1-5; D gene: TRBD1; CDR3 protein: CASSYGTGFNQPQHF; CDR3 DNA: TGTGCCAGCAGTTACGGGACAGGGTTCAATCAGCCCCAGCATTTT
clone size: few; V gene: TRBV6-1; J gene: TRBJ2-7; D gene: TRBD1; CDR3 protein: CASSSTGSEQYF; CDR3 DNA: TGTGCCAGCAGTTCGACAGGGAGCGAGCAGTACTTC
clone size: NA; V gene: TRBV9; J gene: TRBJ1-6; D gene: NA; CDR3 protein: CASSPTGASSPLHF; CDR3 DNA: TGTGCCAGCAGCCCTACAGGAGCCTCTTCTCCCCTCCACTTT
clone size: NA; V gene: TRBV9; J gene: TRBJ2-7; D gene: TRBD1; CDR3 protein: CASSVNPGTAYEQYF; CDR3 DNA: TGTGCCAGCAGCGTCAACCCTGGGACAGCCTACGAGCAGTACTTC
clone size: NA; V gene: TRBV4-1; J gene: TRBJ2-7; D gene: TRBD2; CDR3 protein: CASSRLAGEWNEQYF; CDR3 DNA: TGCGCCAGCAGCCGACTAGCGGGGGAGTGGAACGAGCAGTACTTC
clone size: few; V gene: TRBV4-2; J gene: TRBJ1-2; D gene: TRBD1; CDR3 protein: CASSRPRTGDIGPSYGYTF; CDR3 DNA: TGTGCCAGCAGCCGCCCTCGGACAGGCGATATAGGTCCTAGCTATGGCTACACCTTC
clone size: NA; V gene: TRBV7-3; J gene: TRBJ1-2; D gene: TRBD1; CDR3 protein: CASSLKGAGGYTF; CDR3 DNA: TGTGCCAGCAGCTTAAAGGGGGCAGGTGGCTACACCTTC
clone size: NA; V gene: TRBV5-6; J gene: TRBJ1-1; D gene: TRBD1; CDR3 protein: CASSETGAGTEAFF; CDR3 DNA: TGTGCCAGCAGCGAAACAGGGGCCGGCACTGAAGCTTTCTTT
clone size: NA; V gene: TRBV24-1; J gene: TRBJ1-2; D gene: NA; CDR3 protein: CATSDLEGNYGYTF; CDR3 DNA: TGTGCCACCAGTGATTTAGAGGGTAACTATGGCTACACCTTC
clone size: once; V gene: TRBV4-1; J gene: TRBJ2-2; D gene: TRBD2; CDR3 protein: CASSSTTWTSGNTGELFF; CDR3 DNA: TGCGCCAGCAGCTCGACGACCTGGACTAGCGGGAACACCGGGGAGCTGTTTTTT
clone size: NA; V gene: TRBV28; J gene: TRBJ1-1; D gene: TRBD1; CDR3 protein: CATSRGDSGYWDTEAFF; CDR3 DNA: TGTGCCACCTCGAGGGGGGACAGTGGGTATTGGGACACTGAAGCTTTCTTT
clone size: once; V gene: TRBV4-3; J gene: TRBJ2-1; D gene: TRBD2; CDR3 protein: CASSQVYSGGAHEQFF; CDR3 DNA: TGCGCCAGCAGCCAAGTATACAGCGGGGGGGCTCATGAGCAGTTCTTC
clone size: NA; V gene: TRBV29-1; J gene: TRBJ2-6; D gene: TRBD1; CDR3 protein: CSVEGGGAGANVLTF; CDR3 DNA: TGCAGCGTTGAAGGAGGGGGCGCTGGGGCCAACGTCCTGACTTTC
clone size: NA; V gene: TRBV7-9; J gene: TRBJ1-6; D gene: NA; CDR3 protein: CASSRESWNSPLHF; CDR3 DNA: TGTGCCAGCAGCCGGGAGAGTTGGAATTCACCCCTCCACTTT
clone size: NA; V gene: TRBV7-2; J gene: TRBJ1-2; D gene: TRBD1; CDR3 protein: CASSPLGQGAVYGYTF; CDR3 DNA: TGTGCCAGCAGCCCACTTGGACAGGGGGCTGTCTATGGCTACACCTTC
clone size: NA; V gene: TRBV5-1; J gene: TRBJ2-3; D gene: NA; CDR3 protein: CASSLVSAGVPDTQYF; CDR3 DNA: TGCGCCAGCAGCTTGGTATCGGCGGGTGTACCAGATACGCAGTATTTT
clone size: NA; V gene: TRBV7-9; J gene: TRBJ2-3; D gene: TRBD2; CDR3 protein: CAHPLAGETDTQYF; CDR3 DNA: TGTGCCCATCCCCTAGCGGGAGAAACAGATACGCAGTATTTT
clone size: NA; V gene: TRBV2; J gene: TRBJ1-1; D gene: TRBD1; CDR3 protein: CASIRDRSTNTEAFF; CDR3 DNA: TGTGCCAGCATAAGGGACAGAAGTACTAACACTGAAGCTTTCTTT
clone size: NA; V gene: TRBV28; J gene: TRBJ1-5; D gene: NA; CDR3 protein: CASSLEEYQPQHF; CDR3 DNA: TGTGCCAGCAGTTTGGAGGAGTATCAGCCCCAGCATTTT
clone size: NA; V gene: TRBV2; J gene: TRBJ1-2; D gene: NA; CDR3 protein: CASRREGSAYGYTF; CDR3 DNA: TGTGCCAGCAGGAGGGAGGGATCTGCCTATGGCTACACCTTC
clone size: NA; V gene: TRBV5-6; J gene: TRBJ1-6; D gene: TRBD1; CDR3 protein: CASSQDRSSYNSPLHF; CDR3 DNA: TGTGCCAGCAGCCAGGACAGGAGCTCCTATAATTCACCCCTCCACTTT
clone size: few; V gene: TRBV6-2/TRBV6-3; J gene: TRBJ2-3; D gene: TRBD1; CDR3 protein: CASSYRGQSTDTQYF; CDR3 DNA: TGTGCCAGCAGTTACCGGGGACAGAGCACAGATACGCAGTATTTT
clone size: NA; V gene: TRBV7-2; J gene: TRBJ2-3; D gene: TRBD2; CDR3 protein: CASSLGPRGGPDTQYF; CDR3 DNA: TGTGCCAGCAGCTTAGGTCCGCGGGGGGGCCCAGATACGCAGTATTTT
clone size: NA; V gene: TRBV7-9; J gene: TRBJ2-3; D gene: TRBD1; CDR3 protein: CASSSRGRLRTGTDTQYF; CDR3 DNA: TGTGCCAGCAGCTCCAGGGGGAGACTCAGGACGGGCACAGATACGCAGTATTTT
clone size: NA; V gene: TRBV11-2; J gene: TRBJ1-1; D gene: TRBD1; CDR3 protein: CASSFTGGAGTEAFF; CDR3 DNA: TGTGCCAGCAGCTTTACAGGGGGCGCGGGCACTGAAGCTTTCTTT
clone size: NA; V gene: TRBV11-2; J gene: TRBJ2-7; D gene: TRBD2; CDR3 protein: CASSPLSRLAGGPYEQYF; CDR3 DNA: TGTGCCAGCAGCCCCCTAAGTAGACTAGCGGGAGGCCCCTACGAGCAGTACTTC
clone size: once; V gene: TRBV5-4; J gene: TRBJ2-1; D gene: TRBD2; CDR3 protein: CASSLALAGAREQFF; CDR3 DNA: TGTGCCAGCAGCTTGGCCTTAGCGGGAGCAAGGGAGCAGTTCTTC
clone size: NA; V gene: TRBV7-9; J gene: TRBJ2-5; D gene: NA; CDR3 protein: CASSYGQYETQYF; CDR3 DNA: TGTGCCAGCAGCTATGGACAGTACGAGACCCAGTACTTC
clone size: NA; V gene: TRBV21-1; J gene: TRBJ1-2; D gene: NA; CDR3 protein: CASSLTSNYGYTF; CDR3 DNA: TGTGCCAGCAGCCTGACTTCTAACTATGGCTACACCTTC
clone size: NA; V gene: TRBV19; J gene: TRBJ2-7; D gene: NA; CDR3 protein: CASSIGAGYSYEQYF; CDR3 DNA: TGTGCCAGTAGTATAGGCGCGGGGTACTCCTACGAGCAGTACTTC
clone size: NA; V gene: TRBV7-2; J gene: TRBJ1-1; D gene: NA; CDR3 protein: CASSPGEWVNTEAFF; CDR3 DNA: TGTGCCAGCAGCCCCGGAGAGTGGGTGAACACTGAAGCTTTCTTT
clone size: NA; V gene: TRBV7-2; J gene: TRBJ2-1; D gene: TRBD1; CDR3 protein: CASSPGTGWNEQFF; CDR3 DNA: TGTGCCAGCAGCCCAGGGACAGGGTGGAATGAGCAGTTCTTC
clone size: NA; V gene: TRBV18; J gene: TRBJ2-5; D gene: NA; CDR3 protein: CASSLTTFTGETQYF; CDR3 DNA: TGTGCCAGCTCATTGACGACTTTCACCGGGGAGACCCAGTACTTC
clone size: NA; V gene: TRBV28; J gene: TRBJ2-5; D gene: TRBD1; CDR3 protein: CASSTRTGGIETQYF; CDR3 DNA: TGTGCCAGCAGTACCCGGACAGGGGGCATAGAGACCCAGTACTTC
clone size: once; V gene: TRBV19; J gene: TRBJ2-7; D gene: NA; CDR3 protein: CASSLVDSPSTYEQYF; CDR3 DNA: TGTGCCAGTAGTCTTGTAGACAGCCCGAGCACCTACGAGCAGTACTTC
clone size: NA; V gene: TRBV11-2; J gene: TRBJ1-5; D gene: NA; CDR3 protein: CASSLEYQGGQPQHF; CDR3 DNA: TGTGCCAGCAGCTTAGAGTATCAAGGCGGTCAGCCCCAGCATTTT
clone size: NA; V gene: TRBV19; J gene: TRBJ1-5; D gene: TRBD1; CDR3 protein: CASSARQGNRQPQHF; CDR3 DNA: TGTGCCAGTAGTGCCCGACAGGGGAATCGGCAGCCCCAGCATTTT